These 12 T cell receptor beta chains share one sample of origin, sequenced in a study of T cell repertoires in cytomegalovirus infection. TCRdb fed the reads into MiXCR, producing one record per CDR3 protein. The sample contains some 500,000 distinct CDR3 sequences, 30% to 40% of which appear only once. No antigens are known for them. Sequencing was performed on cultured PBMCs, taken from culture after CMV antigen stimulation. The origin of the receptors is a human donor in good health (CMV status not recorded). Some clones in this sample may be carry-over from other donors' samples.

Ten or more counts support this clonotype. This chain connects TRBV7-2 to TRBJ1-5; 10 nucleotides line up with TRBD1. This CDR3 contains 16 residues. V was pared by 4 bases and J by 4 bases, with 7 bases of the junction left unmatched. Germline CDR1 and CDR2: SGHTA and FQGNSA. CDR3 DNA: TGTGCCAGCAGCTCTGACAGGGGGCGAAGGAATCAGCCCCAGCATTTT. It encodes CASSSDRGRRNQPQHF.

This clonotype showed up just a few times. The rearrangement uses TRBV11-2 and TRBJ2-5; tentatively, D is TRBD1 (6 bases). Germline CDR1 is SGHAT and CDR2 is FQNNGV. The CDR3 totals 15 residues. Trimming left V 4 bases short and J 1 base short, with 13 bases between. In DNA form, the CDR3 reads TGTGCCAGCAGCTCACCTCGGACAGCCCAAGAGACCCAGTACTTC. Protein: CASSSPRTAQETQYF.

The chain couples TRBV5-4 to TRBJ1-2; D gene unclear. Trimming left V 4 bases short and J 9 bases short, with 16 bases between. CDR3 length equals 13 residues. The germline V gene has CDR1 SGHNT and CDR2 YYREEE (reference sequence). For the CDR3, the DNA is TGTGCCAGCAGCCCCCGCCAAGCGGCCAGCTACACCTTC. Translating gives CASSPRQAASYTF.

Here the CDR3 reads CASSYDRFGYEQFF. CDR3 nucleotides: TGTGCCAGCAGTTACGACCGCTTTGGCTATGAGCAGTTCTTC. This rearrangement joins TRBV6-2 or TRBV6-3 to TRBJ2-1, with D hard to call. In germline, CDR1 is MNHEY, CDR2 SVGEGT. Trimming cost V 2 bases and J 8 bases, with 13 bases left between them. The length of the CDR3 is 14 residues.

This clonotype has only a few counts. The rearrangement links TRBV5-8 to TRBJ1-1; possible D gene TRBD1, 6 bases. The CDR3 spans 12 residues. V was clipped by 0 bases and J by 11 bases, with 11 bases between them. The germline V gene encodes CDR1 SGHTS and CDR2 YDEGEE. CDR3 nucleotide sequence: TGTGCCAGCAGCTTGGCAGGGGTGAAGGCTTTCTTT. This codes for CASSLAGVKAFF.

This clonotype was detected only a few times. The V call is TRBV15, the J call TRBJ1-5; D is unclear. V shed 1 base and J shed 3 bases, with 4 bases lying between them. The CDR3 runs to 13 residues. The germline V gene encodes CDR1 LNHNV and CDR2 YYDKDF (reference sequence). CDR3 DNA: TGTGCCACCAGCAGAGGCGTCAATCAGCCCCAGCATTTT. Its protein is CATSRGVNQPQHF.

The sample holds a few counts of this clonotype. V usage is TRBV12-3 or TRBV12-4 and J usage is TRBJ2-7, with 7 nucleotides matching TRBD2. Losses at the gene ends were 3 bases for V and 1 base for J; bases not matched to a gene: 12. The CDR3 extends over 17 amino acids. CDR3 DNA sequence: TGTGCCAGCAGTTTTGAACTAGGAGATAGCGGGTCCTACGAGCAGTACTTC. It is translated as CASSFELGDSGSYEQYF.

The gene calls are TRBV19 and TRBJ2-2; D is undetermined. Per the germline V gene, CDR1 is LNHDA and CDR2 is SQIVND (reference sequence). Trimming shortened V by 6 bases and J by 0 bases, and 8 bases separated the two germline ends. CDR3 length: 14 amino acids. CDR3 bases: TGTGCCAGTAGCGGGCTACCGAACACCGGGGAGCTGTTTTTT. This translates into CASSGLPNTGELFF.

This chain joins TRBV20-1 and TRBJ2-1; D is tentatively TRBD1 or TRBD2 (5 bases each). V was shortened by 1 base and J by 0 bases, with 13 bases between the two germline ends. The CDR3 covers 16 residues. Germline V gene data show CDR1 as DFQATT and CDR2 as SNEGSKA (reference sequence). The CDR3 loop is CSARASGTVSYNEQFF. The CDR3 coding sequence is TGCAGTGCTAGAGCTTCCGGGACCGTCTCCTACAATGAGCAGTTCTTC.

This clonotype was seen a single time. The rearrangement uses TRBV7-3 and TRBJ1-6; a possible D gene is TRBD1 (5 bases). The V and J ends lost 0 bases and 10 bases respectively, with 16 bases between them. Germline V gives CDR1 SGHTA, CDR2 FQGTGA. The CDR3 loop spans 16 amino acids. CDR3 DNA sequence: TGTGCCAGCAGCTTAACGGGGGTGAACAGAGACTCACCCCTCCACTTT. Its protein product is CASSLTGVNRDSPLHF.

The chain links TRBV6-5 to TRBJ1-5; possible D gene TRBD1, 5 bases. The CDR3 has 15 residues. Germline CDR1 and CDR2: MNHEY and SVGAGI. V lost 5 bases, J lost 0 bases, and 11 bases lay in between. DNA for the CDR3: TGTGCCAGCAGTAGGAAGGGGAATAGCAATCAGCCCCAGCATTTT. It specifies CASSRKGNSNQPQHF.

This clonotype was seen a few times. The V and J genes are TRBV7-2 and TRBJ2-7; 7 bases agree with TRBD1. The CDR3 has 14 amino acids. Losses at the gene ends were 1 base for V and 5 bases for J; bases not matched to a gene: 5. Germline-derived CDR1 and CDR2 are SGHTA and FQGNSA. The DNA of the CDR3 is TGTGCCAGCAGCTTAGGGACAGGACGGAACGAGCAGTACGTC. Translation: CASSLGTGRNEQYV.